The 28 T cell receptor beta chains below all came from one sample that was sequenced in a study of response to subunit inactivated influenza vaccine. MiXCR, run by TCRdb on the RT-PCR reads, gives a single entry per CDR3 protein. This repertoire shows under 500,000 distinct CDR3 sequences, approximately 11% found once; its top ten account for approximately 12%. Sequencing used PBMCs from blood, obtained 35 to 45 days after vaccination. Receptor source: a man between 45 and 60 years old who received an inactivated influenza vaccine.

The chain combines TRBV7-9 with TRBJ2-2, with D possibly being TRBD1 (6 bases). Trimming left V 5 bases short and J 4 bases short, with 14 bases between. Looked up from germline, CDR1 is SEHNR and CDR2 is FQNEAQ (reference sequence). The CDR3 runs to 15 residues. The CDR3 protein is CASSLTGTRTGELFF. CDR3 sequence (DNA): TGTGCCAGCAGCCTCACAGGGACACGCACCGGGGAGCTGTTTTTT. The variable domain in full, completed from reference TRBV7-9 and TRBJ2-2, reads DTGVSQNPRHKITKRGQNVTFRCDPISEHNRLYWYRQTLGQGPEFLTYFQNEAQLEKSRLLSDRFSAERPKGSFSTLEIQRTEQGDSAMYLCASSLTGTRTGELFFGEGSRLTVL.

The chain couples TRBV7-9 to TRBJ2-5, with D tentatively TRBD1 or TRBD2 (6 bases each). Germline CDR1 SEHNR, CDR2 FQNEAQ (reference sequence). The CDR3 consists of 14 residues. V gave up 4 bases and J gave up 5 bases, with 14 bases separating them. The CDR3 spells CASSSGGGTETQYF. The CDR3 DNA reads TGTGCCAGCAGCTCCGGGGGCGGGACGGAGACCCAGTACTTC.

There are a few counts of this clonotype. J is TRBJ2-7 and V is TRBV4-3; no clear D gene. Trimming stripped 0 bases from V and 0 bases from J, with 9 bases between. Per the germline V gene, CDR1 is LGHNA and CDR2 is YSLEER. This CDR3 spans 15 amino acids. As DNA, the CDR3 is TGCGCCAGCAGCCAAGATCGGGCCGACTCCTACGAGCAGTACTTC. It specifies CASSQDRADSYEQYF.

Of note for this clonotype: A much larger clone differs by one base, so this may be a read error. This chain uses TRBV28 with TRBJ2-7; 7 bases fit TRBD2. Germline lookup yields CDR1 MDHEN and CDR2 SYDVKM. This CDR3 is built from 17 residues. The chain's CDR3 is CASSEIPSGRGDYEQNF. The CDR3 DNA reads TGTGCCAGCTCCGAAATTCCCTCAGGACGGGGGGATTACGAGCAGAACTTC.

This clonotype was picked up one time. The CDR3 here is CASSRGEAYQETQYF. The CDR3 DNA reads as TGTGCCAGCAGCCGAGGGGAGGCCTACCAAGAGACCCAGTACTTC. V usage is TRBV4-2 and J usage is TRBJ2-5, with D perhaps matching TRBD2 (6 bases). The V end was cut by 4 bases, the J end by 0 bases, with 12 bases between. The CDR3 contains 15 residues. Germline V gives CDR1 LGHNA, CDR2 YNFKEQ.

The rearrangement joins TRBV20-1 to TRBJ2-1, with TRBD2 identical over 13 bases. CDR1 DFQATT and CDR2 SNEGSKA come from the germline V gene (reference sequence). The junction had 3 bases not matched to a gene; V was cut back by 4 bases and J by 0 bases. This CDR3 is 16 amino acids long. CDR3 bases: TGCAGTGCTACCGGGACTAGCGGGAACTCCTACAATGAGCAGTTCTTC. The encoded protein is CSATGTSGNSYNEQFF.

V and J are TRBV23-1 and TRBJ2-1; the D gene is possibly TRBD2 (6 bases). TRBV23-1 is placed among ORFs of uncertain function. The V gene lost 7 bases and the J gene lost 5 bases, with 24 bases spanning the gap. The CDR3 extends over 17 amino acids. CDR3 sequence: CASTPGLAGNLNNEQFF. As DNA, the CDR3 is TGCGCCAGCACCCCAGGTCTGGCGGGAAATTTGAACAATGAGCAGTTCTTC.

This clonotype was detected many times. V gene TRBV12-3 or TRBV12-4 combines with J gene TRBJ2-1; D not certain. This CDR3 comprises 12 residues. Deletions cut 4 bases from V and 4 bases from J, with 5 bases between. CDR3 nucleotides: TGTGCCAGCAGTTCAGCTTACAATGAGCAGTTCTTC. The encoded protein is CASSSAYNEQFF.

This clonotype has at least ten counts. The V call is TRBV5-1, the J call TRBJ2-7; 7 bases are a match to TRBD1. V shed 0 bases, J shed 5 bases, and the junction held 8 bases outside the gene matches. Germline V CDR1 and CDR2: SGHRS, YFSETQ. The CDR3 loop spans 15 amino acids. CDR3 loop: CASSLGGGAFDEQYF. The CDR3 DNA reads TGCGCCAGCAGCTTGGGAGGGGGCGCTTTCGACGAGCAGTACTTC.

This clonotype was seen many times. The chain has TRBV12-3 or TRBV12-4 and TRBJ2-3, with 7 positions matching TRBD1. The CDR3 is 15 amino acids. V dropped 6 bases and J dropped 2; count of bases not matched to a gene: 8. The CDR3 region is CASRHDRAYTDTQYF. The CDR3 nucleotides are TGTGCCAGCAGACACGACAGGGCGTACACAGATACGCAGTATTTT.

The CDR3 reads CASSKTAPCSQRRDYEQYF. CDR3 DNA sequence: TGTGCCAGCAGCAAAACGGCGCCTTGTTCTCAAAGAAGGGACTACGAGCAGTACTTC. The rearrangement links TRBV21-1 to TRBJ2-7; the table's D call, TRBD1, was not checked against the DNA. TRBV21-1 is shown as a pseudogene. The CDR3 totals 19 residues.

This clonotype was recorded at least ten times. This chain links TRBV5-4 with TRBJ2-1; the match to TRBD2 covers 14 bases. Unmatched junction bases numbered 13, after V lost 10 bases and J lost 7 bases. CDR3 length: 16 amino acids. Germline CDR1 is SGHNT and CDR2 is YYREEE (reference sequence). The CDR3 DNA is TGTGCCGCGGGGACTAGCGGGAGAAGTTTGGAAAATGAGCAGTTCTTC. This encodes CAAGTSGRSLENEQFF.

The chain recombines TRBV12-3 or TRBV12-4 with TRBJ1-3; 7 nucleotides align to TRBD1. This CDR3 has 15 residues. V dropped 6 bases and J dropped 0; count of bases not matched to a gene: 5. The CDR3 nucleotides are TGTGCCAGCAGCCTAGGACAGGACTCTGGAAACACCATATATTTT. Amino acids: CASSLGQDSGNTIYF.

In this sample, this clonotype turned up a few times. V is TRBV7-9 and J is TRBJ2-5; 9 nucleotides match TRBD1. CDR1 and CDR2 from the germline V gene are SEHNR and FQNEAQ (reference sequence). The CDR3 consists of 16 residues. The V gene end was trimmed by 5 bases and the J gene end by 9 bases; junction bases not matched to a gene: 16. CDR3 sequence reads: CASSAQGQGGPFAQYF. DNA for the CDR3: TGTGCCAGCAGCGCACAGGGACAGGGCGGGCCCTTCGCCCAGTACTTC.

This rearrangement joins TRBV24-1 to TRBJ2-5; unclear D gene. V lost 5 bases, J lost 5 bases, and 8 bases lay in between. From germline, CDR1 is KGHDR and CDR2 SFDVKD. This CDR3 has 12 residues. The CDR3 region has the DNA TGTGCCACCAGTGGCGTTTCGGAGACCCAGTACTTC. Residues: CATSGVSETQYF.

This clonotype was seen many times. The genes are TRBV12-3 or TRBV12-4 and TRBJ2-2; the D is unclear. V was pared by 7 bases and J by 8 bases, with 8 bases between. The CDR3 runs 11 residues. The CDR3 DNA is TGTGCCAGCAACTCCATTGGGGAGCTGTTTTTT. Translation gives CASNSIGELFF.

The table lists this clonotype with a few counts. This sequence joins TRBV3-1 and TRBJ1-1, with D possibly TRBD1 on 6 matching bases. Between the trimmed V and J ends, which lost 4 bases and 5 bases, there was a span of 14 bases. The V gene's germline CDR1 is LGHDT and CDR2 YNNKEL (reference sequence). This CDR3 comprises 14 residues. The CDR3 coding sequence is TGTGCCAGCAGCCGTTTTTCAGGGGAAACTGAAGCTTTCTTT. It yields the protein CASSRFSGETEAFF.

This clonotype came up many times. CDR3 bases: TGCAGTGCTAGACTGGTCAGCAACACTGAAGCTTTCTTT. It specifies CSARLVSNTEAFF. The V and J genes are TRBV20-1 and TRBJ1-1, with unresolved D. V lost 2 bases and J 2 bases, leaving 9 bases between the germline ends. There are 13 residues in the CDR3. The germline V gene encodes CDR1 DFQATT and CDR2 SNEGSKA (reference sequence).

This CDR3 reads CASSYGVSGLHFNEQFF. The CDR3, as DNA: TGTGCCAGCAGTTACGGCGTATCGGGACTACACTTCAATGAGCAGTTCTTC. V is TRBV6-2 or TRBV6-3 and J is TRBJ2-1, with TRBD2 identical over 7 bases. Per the germline V gene, CDR1 is MNHEY and CDR2 is SVGEGT. This CDR3 region has 17 residues. The trim removed 2 bases at V and 6 bases at J, leaving 13 bases unmatched.

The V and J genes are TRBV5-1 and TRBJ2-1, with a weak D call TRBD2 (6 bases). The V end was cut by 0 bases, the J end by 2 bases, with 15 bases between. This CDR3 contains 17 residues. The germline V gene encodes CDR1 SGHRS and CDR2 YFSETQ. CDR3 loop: CASSLAGTGRPYNEQFF. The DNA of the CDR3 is TGCGCCAGCAGCTTGGCAGGGACGGGGAGGCCCTACAATGAGCAGTTCTTC.

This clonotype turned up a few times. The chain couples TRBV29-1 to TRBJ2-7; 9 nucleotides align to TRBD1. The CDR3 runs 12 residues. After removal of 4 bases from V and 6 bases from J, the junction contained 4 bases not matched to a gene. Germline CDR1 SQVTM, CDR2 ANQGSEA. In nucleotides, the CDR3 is TGCAGCGTTGCGGGACAGGGAGGCGAGCAGTACTTC. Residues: CSVAGQGGEQYF.

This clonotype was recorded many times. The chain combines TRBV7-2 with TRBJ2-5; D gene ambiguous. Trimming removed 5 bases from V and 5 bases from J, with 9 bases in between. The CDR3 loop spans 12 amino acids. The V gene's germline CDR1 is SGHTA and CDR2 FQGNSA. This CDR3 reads CASSPTRETQYF. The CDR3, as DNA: TGTGCCAGCAGCCCAACTCGCGAGACCCAGTACTTC.

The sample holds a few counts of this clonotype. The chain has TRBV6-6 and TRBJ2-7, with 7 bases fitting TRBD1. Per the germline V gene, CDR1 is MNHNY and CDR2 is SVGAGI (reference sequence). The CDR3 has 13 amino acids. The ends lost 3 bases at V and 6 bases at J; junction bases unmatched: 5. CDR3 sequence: CASSYLQGVEQYF. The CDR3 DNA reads TGTGCCAGCAGTTATCTGCAGGGGGTCGAGCAGTACTTC.

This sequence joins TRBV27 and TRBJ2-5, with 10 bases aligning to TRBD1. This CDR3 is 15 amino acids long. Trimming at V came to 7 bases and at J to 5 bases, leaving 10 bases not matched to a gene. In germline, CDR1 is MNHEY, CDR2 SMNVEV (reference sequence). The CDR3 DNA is TGTGCCAGCACGAGGACAGGGGGAGTGAGGGAGACCCAGTACTTC. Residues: CASTRTGGVRETQYF.

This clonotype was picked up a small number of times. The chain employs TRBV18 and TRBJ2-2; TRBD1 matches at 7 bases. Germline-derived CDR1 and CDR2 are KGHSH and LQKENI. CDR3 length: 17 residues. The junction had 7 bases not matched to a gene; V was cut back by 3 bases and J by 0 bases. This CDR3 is CASSPSNRGSNTGELFF. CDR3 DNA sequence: TGTGCCAGCTCACCGTCGAACAGGGGATCGAACACCGGGGAGCTGTTTTTT.

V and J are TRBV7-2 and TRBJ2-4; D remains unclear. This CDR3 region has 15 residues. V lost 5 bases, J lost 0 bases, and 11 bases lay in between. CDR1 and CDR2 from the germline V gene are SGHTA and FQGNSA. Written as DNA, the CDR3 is TGTGCCAGCAGCCCCAACAATCTAGCCAAAAACATTCAGTACTTC. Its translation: CASSPNNLAKNIQYF.

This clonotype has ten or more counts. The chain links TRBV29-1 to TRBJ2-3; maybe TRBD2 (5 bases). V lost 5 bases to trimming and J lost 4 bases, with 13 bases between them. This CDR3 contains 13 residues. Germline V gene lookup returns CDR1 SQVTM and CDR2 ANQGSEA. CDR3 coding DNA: TGCAGCGTTCCTCGGGGATTGGCAGATACGCAGTATTTT. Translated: CSVPRGLADTQYF.

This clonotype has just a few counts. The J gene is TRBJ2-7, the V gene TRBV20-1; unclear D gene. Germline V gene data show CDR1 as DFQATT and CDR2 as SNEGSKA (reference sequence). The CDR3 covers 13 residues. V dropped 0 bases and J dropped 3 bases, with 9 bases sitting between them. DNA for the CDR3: TGCAGTGCTAGAGAGCGGCAATACTACGAGCAGTACTTC. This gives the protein CSARERQYYEQYF.